This TCR beta chain was recovered during a study of T cells in Graves' hyperthyroidism and ophthalmopathy. CDR3 length: 13 amino acids. CDR1 is KGHDR, CDR2 SFDVKD, per germline. The trim removed 3 bases at V and 8 bases at J, leaving 2 bases unmatched. In this sample, this clonotype turned up many times. Regions amplified from RNA transcripts were the TCR beta CDR3 regions. HTBI primers drove first-round RT-PCR of the TCR CDR3. TCRdb passed the multiplex PCR reads through MiXCR, listing each CDR3 protein once. The sample carries more than 300,000 distinct CDR3 sequences, approximately 17% recorded once.

The chain has TRBV24-1 and TRBJ1-2; 10 positions match TRBD1. Sequencing input: blood. This TCR came from a man aged 18 to 30 with Graves' ophthalmopathy. The CDR3: CATSDPGQGGYTF. The CDR3 region has the DNA TGTGCCACCAGTGATCCGGGACAGGGGGGCTACACCTTC.